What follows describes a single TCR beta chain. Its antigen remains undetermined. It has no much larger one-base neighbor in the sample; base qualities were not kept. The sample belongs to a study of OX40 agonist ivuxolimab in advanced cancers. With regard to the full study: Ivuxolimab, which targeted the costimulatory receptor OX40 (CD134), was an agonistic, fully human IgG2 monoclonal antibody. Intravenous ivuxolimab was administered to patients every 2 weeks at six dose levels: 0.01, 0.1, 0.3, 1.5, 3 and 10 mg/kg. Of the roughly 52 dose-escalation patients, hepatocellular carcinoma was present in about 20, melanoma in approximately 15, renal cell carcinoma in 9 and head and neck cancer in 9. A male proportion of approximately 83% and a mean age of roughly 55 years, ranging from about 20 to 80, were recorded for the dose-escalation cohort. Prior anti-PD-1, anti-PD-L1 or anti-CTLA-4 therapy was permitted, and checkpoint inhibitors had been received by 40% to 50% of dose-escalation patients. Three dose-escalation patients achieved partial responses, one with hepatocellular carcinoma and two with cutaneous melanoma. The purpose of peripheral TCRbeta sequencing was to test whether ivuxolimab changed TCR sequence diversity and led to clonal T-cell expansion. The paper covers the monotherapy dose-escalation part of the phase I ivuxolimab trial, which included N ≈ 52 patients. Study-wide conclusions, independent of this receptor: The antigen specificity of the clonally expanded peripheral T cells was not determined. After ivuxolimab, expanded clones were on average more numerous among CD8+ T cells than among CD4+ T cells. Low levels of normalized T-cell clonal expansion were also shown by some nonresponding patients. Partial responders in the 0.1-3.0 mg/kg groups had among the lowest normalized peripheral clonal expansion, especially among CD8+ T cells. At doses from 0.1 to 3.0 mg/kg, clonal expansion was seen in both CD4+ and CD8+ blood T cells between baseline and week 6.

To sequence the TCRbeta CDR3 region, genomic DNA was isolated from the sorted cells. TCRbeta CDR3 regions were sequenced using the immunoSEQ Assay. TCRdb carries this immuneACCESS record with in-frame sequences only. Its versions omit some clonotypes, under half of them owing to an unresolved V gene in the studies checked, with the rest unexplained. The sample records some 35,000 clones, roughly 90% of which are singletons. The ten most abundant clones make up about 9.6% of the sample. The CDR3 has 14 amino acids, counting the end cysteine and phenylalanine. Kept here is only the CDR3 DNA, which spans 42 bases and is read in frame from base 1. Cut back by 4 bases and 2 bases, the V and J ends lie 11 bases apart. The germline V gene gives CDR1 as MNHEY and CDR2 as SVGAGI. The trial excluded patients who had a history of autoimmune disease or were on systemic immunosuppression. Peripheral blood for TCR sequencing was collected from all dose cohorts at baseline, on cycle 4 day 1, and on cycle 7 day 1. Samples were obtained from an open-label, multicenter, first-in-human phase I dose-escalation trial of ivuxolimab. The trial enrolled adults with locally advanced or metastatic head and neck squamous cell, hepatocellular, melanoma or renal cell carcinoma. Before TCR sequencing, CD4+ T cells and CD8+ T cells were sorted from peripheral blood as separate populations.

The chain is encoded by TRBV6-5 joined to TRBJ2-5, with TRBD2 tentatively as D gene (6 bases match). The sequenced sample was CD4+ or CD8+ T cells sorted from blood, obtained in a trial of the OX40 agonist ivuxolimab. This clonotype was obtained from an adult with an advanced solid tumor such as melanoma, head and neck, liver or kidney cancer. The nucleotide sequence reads TGTGCCAGCAGTTCTGCGGGGTCGCAAGAGACCCAGTACTTC. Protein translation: CASSSAGSQETQYF.